Listed below are T cell receptor beta chains from one sample, sequenced in a study of shared clonotypes between healthy human individuals. Clones were read by immunoSEQ multiplex PCR, and TCRdb kept only the in-frame ones, dropping some. Here the sample spans approximately 2,300,000 clones, under 95% being singletons. Sequenced material: naive CD4+ T cells from PBMCs. Source of these receptors: a man aged 18 to 29 in good health. Some clones in this sample may be carry-over from other donors' samples. Each CDR3 is given without its conserved first and last residue.

v_call cdr3_aa
TRBV10-2 ASRLPPDTQY
TRBV5-6 ASSLGDREEGNQPQH
TRBV29-1 SVLDAVSYEQY
TRBV14 ASSQEQGAFWTEAF
TRBV25-1 ASSDLPVYGYT
TRBV6-4 ASSDGLASNEQF
TRBV28 ASSLGGQGAGQPQH
TRBV28 ASSPQGYGYT
TRBV4-1 ASSLGTGFGRALTYEQY
TRBV7-6 ASSGEDTQY
TRBV6-6 ASSYSQGDTEAF
TRBV29-1 SVQGNNEKLF
TRBV11-3 ASSGGLRTTDTQY
TRBV7-2 ASSLVLRGNEQF
TRBV15 ATSMDRGTEKLF
TRBV15 ATSRPYRGAEAF
TRBV18 ASSPGTGVDNEQF
TRBV5-1 ASSLGRDQETQY
TRBV28 ASSLIDRAALH
TRBV6-5 ASSYSSQGPSPLH
TRBV28 ASSFSGAYEQY
TRBV28 ASSKAGEGTGELF
TRBV15 ATSRDRAASYEQY
TRBV27 ASRPSAGNTIY
TRBV7-2 ASSLDPTSEQF
TRBV12-5 ASGPRSNQPQH
TRBV2 ASSEHGTSGETQY
TRBV18 ASSPGQAPYEQY
TRBV19 ASSIHLQAFSNQPQH
TRBV7-8 ASSLGTSGRAETQY
TRBV11-2 ASSPYKAPLRSNEQF
TRBV7-9 ASSQETNEQF
TRBV7-3 ASSFASGTLYNEQF
TRBV5-1 ASSPDGGSNSYEQY
TRBV10-3 AISESPREDTQY
TRBV2 ASRSDRATNEKLF
TRBV5-8 ASSWERGAFSGYT
TRBV28 ASSSPRDSRNTEAF
TRBV9 ASSVDGNTEAF
TRBV6-1 ASRTGQTRGGAF
TRBV14 ASSNSGSGSGEQY
TRBV18 ASSPGALDQPQH
TRBV7-9 ASSPTYEQY
TRBV30 AWSVRRDEKLF
TRBV28 ASRGQGEGNEQF